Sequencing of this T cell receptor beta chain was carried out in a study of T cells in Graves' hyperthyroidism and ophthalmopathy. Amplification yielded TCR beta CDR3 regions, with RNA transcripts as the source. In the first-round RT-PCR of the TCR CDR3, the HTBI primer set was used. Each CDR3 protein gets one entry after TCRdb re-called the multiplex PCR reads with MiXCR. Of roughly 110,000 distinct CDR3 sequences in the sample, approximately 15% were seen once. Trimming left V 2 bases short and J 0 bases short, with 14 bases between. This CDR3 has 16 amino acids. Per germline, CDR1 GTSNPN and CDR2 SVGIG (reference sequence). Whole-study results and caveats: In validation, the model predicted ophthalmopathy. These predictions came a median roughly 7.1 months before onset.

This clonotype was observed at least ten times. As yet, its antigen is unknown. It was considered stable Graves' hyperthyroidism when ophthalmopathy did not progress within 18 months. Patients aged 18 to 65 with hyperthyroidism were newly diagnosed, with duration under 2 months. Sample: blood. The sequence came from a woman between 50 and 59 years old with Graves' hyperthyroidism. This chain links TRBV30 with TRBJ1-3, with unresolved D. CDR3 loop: CAWSPLGLSSGNTIYF. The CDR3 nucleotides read TGTGCCTGGAGTCCGCTTGGGCTCAGCTCTGGAAACACCATATATTTT.